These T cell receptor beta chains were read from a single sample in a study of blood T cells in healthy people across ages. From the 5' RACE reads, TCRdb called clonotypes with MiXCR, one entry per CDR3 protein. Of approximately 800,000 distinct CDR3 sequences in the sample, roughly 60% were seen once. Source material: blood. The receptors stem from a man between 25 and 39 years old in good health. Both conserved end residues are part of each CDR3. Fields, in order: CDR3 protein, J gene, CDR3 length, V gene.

CDR3 protein: CSVALADPSPLPYEQYF
J gene: TRBJ2-7
CDR3 length: 17
V gene: TRBV29-1

CDR3 protein: CSASSPDKTYEQYF
J gene: TRBJ2-7
CDR3 length: 14
V gene: TRBV20-1

CDR3 protein: CTSSFPGGGTEAFF
J gene: TRBJ1-1
CDR3 length: 14
V gene: TRBV7-9

CDR3 protein: CATSDPTGTGEQFF
J gene: TRBJ2-1
CDR3 length: 14
V gene: TRBV24-1

CDR3 protein: CASSSGTSGSSMAEELFF
J gene: TRBJ2-2
CDR3 length: 18
V gene: TRBV6-5

CDR3 protein: CASSDIRKEAFF
J gene: TRBJ1-1
CDR3 length: 12
V gene: TRBV6-1

CDR3 protein: CASSLRAGDAYNEQYF
J gene: .
CDR3 length: 16
V gene: TRBV7-2

CDR3 protein: CASGENIQYF
J gene: TRBJ2-4
CDR3 length: 10
V gene: TRBV7-2

CDR3 protein: CASSLGTQIVHEQYF
J gene: .
CDR3 length: 15
V gene: TRBV3-1

CDR3 protein: CSAIPASGMFEQYF
J gene: .
CDR3 length: 14
V gene: TRBV20-1

CDR3 protein: CASSEAPAGGFYTDTQYF
J gene: TRBJ2-3
CDR3 length: 18
V gene: TRBV6-1

CDR3 protein: CSGTSSYNEQFF
J gene: TRBJ2-1
CDR3 length: 12
V gene: TRBV29-1

CDR3 protein: CAIWDREYNSPLHF
J gene: TRBJ1-6
CDR3 length: 14
V gene: TRBV28

CDR3 protein: CATSRLDGGGNGYTF
J gene: TRBJ1-2
CDR3 length: 15
V gene: TRBV15

CDR3 protein: CASSYTALTRFNTEAFF
J gene: TRBJ1-1
CDR3 length: 17
V gene: TRBV6-5

CDR3 protein: CASRGTPKNIQYF
J gene: TRBJ2-4
CDR3 length: 13
V gene: TRBV6-5

CDR3 protein: CASSFDPIYYEQYF
J gene: .
CDR3 length: 14
V gene: TRBV7-2

CDR3 protein: CASSSRLAGDGGDTQYF
J gene: TRBJ2-3
CDR3 length: 17
V gene: TRBV7-3

CDR3 protein: CASCSLPQRGNEQFF
J gene: TRBJ2-1
CDR3 length: 15
V gene: TRBV5-1

CDR3 protein: CASSLIGGAHNEQFF
J gene: TRBJ2-1
CDR3 length: 15
V gene: TRBV12-3/TRBV12-4

CDR3 protein: CAIGVLLEGGHATEAFF
J gene: TRBJ1-1
CDR3 length: 17
V gene: TRBV10-3

CDR3 protein: CASSTSPGFYGYTF
J gene: TRBJ1-2
CDR3 length: 14
V gene: TRBV12-3/TRBV12-4

CDR3 protein: CASSNGLTNEKLFF
J gene: TRBJ1-4
CDR3 length: 14
V gene: TRBV7-6

CDR3 protein: CASSLGDGLWNTEAFF
J gene: TRBJ1-1
CDR3 length: 16
V gene: TRBV7-2

CDR3 protein: CASSSAGSVTQYF
J gene: TRBJ2-3
CDR3 length: 13
V gene: TRBV7-9

CDR3 protein: CASTVRGQGYEQYF
J gene: TRBJ2-7
CDR3 length: 14
V gene: TRBV2

CDR3 protein: CASRDSGARGYTF
J gene: TRBJ1-2
CDR3 length: 13
V gene: TRBV6-4

CDR3 protein: CASSFSSQGTQYF
J gene: TRBJ2-5
CDR3 length: 13
V gene: TRBV12-3/TRBV12-4

CDR3 protein: CSVDKGLPLGGYTF
J gene: TRBJ1-2
CDR3 length: 14
V gene: TRBV29-1

CDR3 protein: CASTGRGTVSYEQYF
J gene: TRBJ2-7
CDR3 length: 15
V gene: TRBV2

CDR3 protein: CASSGRSDYGYTF
J gene: TRBJ1-2
CDR3 length: 13
V gene: TRBV9

CDR3 protein: CAWSVGGFTGGIQYF
J gene: TRBJ2-4
CDR3 length: 15
V gene: TRBV30

CDR3 protein: CASSLPRDRVSRGYNEQYF
J gene: .
CDR3 length: 19
V gene: TRBV11-2

CDR3 protein: CASSPLAGRQGQETQYF
J gene: TRBJ2-5
CDR3 length: 17
V gene: TRBV7-7

CDR3 protein: CASSRYGTSGTPPTDTQYF
J gene: TRBJ2-3
CDR3 length: 19
V gene: TRBV7-2

CDR3 protein: CSGQGAENIQYF
J gene: TRBJ2-4
CDR3 length: 12
V gene: TRBV20-1

CDR3 protein: CSARDSAGVPYNEQFF
J gene: TRBJ2-1
CDR3 length: 16
V gene: TRBV20-1

CDR3 protein: CSATIWGQAGEQYF
J gene: .
CDR3 length: 14
V gene: TRBV20-1

CDR3 protein: CASSLGLGVEQYF
J gene: TRBJ2-7
CDR3 length: 13
V gene: TRBV27

CDR3 protein: CASSLGQPFGYTF
J gene: TRBJ1-2
CDR3 length: 13
V gene: TRBV7-9

CDR3 protein: CASSYFQGTPDTQYF
J gene: TRBJ2-3
CDR3 length: 15
V gene: TRBV6-5

CDR3 protein: CASSQDGASLGDTQYF
J gene: TRBJ2-3
CDR3 length: 16
V gene: TRBV4-3

CDR3 protein: CASSGSGEQYF
J gene: TRBJ2-7
CDR3 length: 11
V gene: TRBV10-2

CDR3 protein: CSALSRNEQFF
J gene: TRBJ2-1
CDR3 length: 11
V gene: TRBV20-1

CDR3 protein: CASSLDVDGSRSTNEKLFF
J gene: TRBJ1-4
CDR3 length: 19
V gene: TRBV5-1

CDR3 protein: CASSQDAAQVRLTDTQYF
J gene: TRBJ2-3
CDR3 length: 18
V gene: TRBV3-1

CDR3 protein: CASSLPRDDEKLFF
J gene: TRBJ1-4
CDR3 length: 14
V gene: TRBV7-9

CDR3 protein: CASSLVITDTQYF
J gene: TRBJ2-3
CDR3 length: 13
V gene: TRBV7-8

CDR3 protein: CSAPQPGLAGDEQFF
J gene: TRBJ2-1
CDR3 length: 15
V gene: TRBV20-1

CDR3 protein: CASSYSSGFTDTQYF
J gene: TRBJ2-3
CDR3 length: 15
V gene: TRBV11-2

CDR3 protein: CASSIRIGLLSYEQYF
J gene: TRBJ2-7
CDR3 length: 16
V gene: TRBV7-2

CDR3 protein: CSVEDGRTTHEQYF
J gene: TRBJ2-7
CDR3 length: 14
V gene: TRBV29-1

CDR3 protein: CSASGLAGDGETQYF
J gene: TRBJ2-5
CDR3 length: 15
V gene: TRBV20-1

CDR3 protein: CASSFRGSADVQYF
J gene: TRBJ2-3
CDR3 length: 14
V gene: TRBV12-3/TRBV12-4

CDR3 protein: CASSKDNSGANVLTF
J gene: TRBJ2-6
CDR3 length: 15
V gene: TRBV21-1